This TCR beta chain appears in the sequencing data of a study of blood T cell repertoires in COVID-19. Sequenced by immunoSEQ multiplex PCR; TCRdb stores in-frame clones only, minus some. The sample lists tens of thousands of clones; 88% were seen once. CDR3 size: 16 residues. Trimming removed 1 base from V and 2 bases from J; junction bases left unmatched: 7. Germline V lookup: CDR1 MGHRA, CDR2 YSYEKL. The genes are TRBV4-1 and TRBJ2-7; 8 bases line up with TRBD1. Sequencing input: peripheral blood. The TCR originated in a man in his sixties with active COVID-19. DNA for the CDR3: TGCGCCAGCAGCCAAGTAAACGCAGGGGGCGCCTACGAGCAGTACTTC. As protein: CASSQVNAGGAYEQYF.